The rows below give T cell receptor beta chains drawn from one sample of a study of technical replicates of blood from a few donors. The data were produced by immunoSEQ multiplex PCR, yet TCRdb's version contains in-frame clones alone and is incomplete. The sample has about 80,000 clones, roughly 90% seen once. Specimen: T cells isolated from PBMCs. The receptors were sampled from a human donor in good health. Each CDR3 is given with its conserved first and last residue. Fields, in order: clone size, J gene, V gene, D gene, CDR3 DNA, CDR3 protein. D genes are given only for firm matches. Only some rows state a clone size, as once, few, many or a class for expanded clones.

clone size: once
J gene: TRBJ2-3
V gene: TRBV6-6
D gene: NA
CDR3 DNA: TGTGCCAGCAGTTCCCACACAGATACGCAGTATTTT
CDR3 protein: CASSSHTDTQYF

clone size: few
J gene: TRBJ1-5
V gene: TRBV19
D gene: NA
CDR3 DNA: TGTGCCAGTAGATCCGCAGGGTACGCGGGCAATCAGCCCCAGCATTTT
CDR3 protein: CASRSAGYAGNQPQHF

clone size: NA
J gene: TRBJ1-2
V gene: TRBV18
D gene: TRBD1
CDR3 DNA: TGTGCCAGCTCACCGTCGTCCGGGACAGGGACTTTTAACTATGGCTACACCTTC
CDR3 protein: CASSPSSGTGTFNYGYTF

clone size: NA
J gene: TRBJ2-7
V gene: TRBV11-2
D gene: TRBD1
CDR3 DNA: TGTGCCAGCAGCTCGACCGTTAACAGGGGATCCTACGAGCAGTACTTC
CDR3 protein: CASSSTVNRGSYEQYF

clone size: NA
J gene: TRBJ2-7
V gene: TRBV7-3
D gene: NA
CDR3 DNA: TGTGCCAGCAGCTTAACGGGAGGATCCCTCTACGAGCAGTACTTC
CDR3 protein: CASSLTGGSLYEQYF

clone size: NA
J gene: TRBJ2-3
V gene: TRBV7-2
D gene: NA
CDR3 DNA: TGTGCCAGCAGCTTAGAGAAGCTGGATACGCAGTATTTT
CDR3 protein: CASSLEKLDTQYF

clone size: NA
J gene: TRBJ1-5
V gene: TRBV10-3
D gene: NA
CDR3 DNA: TGTGCCATCAGTGAGTCATCAGGGTATCAGCCCCAGCATTTT
CDR3 protein: CAISESSGYQPQHF

clone size: NA
J gene: TRBJ1-3
V gene: TRBV30
D gene: NA
CDR3 DNA: TGTGCCGCCCTAAATGGAAACACCATATATTTT
CDR3 protein: CAALNGNTIYF

clone size: NA
J gene: TRBJ2-7
V gene: TRBV30
D gene: NA
CDR3 DNA: TGTGCCTGGACCCCGGCGGCTTCATTCTCCTACGAGCAGTACTTC
CDR3 protein: CAWTPAASFSYEQYF

clone size: NA
J gene: TRBJ2-7
V gene: TRBV14
D gene: NA
CDR3 DNA: TGTGCCAGCAGCCACGGGAATCAGTGGTCCTACGAGCAGTACTTC
CDR3 protein: CASSHGNQWSYEQYF

clone size: NA
J gene: TRBJ1-3
V gene: TRBV7-9
D gene: NA
CDR3 DNA: TGTGCCAGCAGCGTCTACAGGACGGTCTCTGGAAACACCATATATTTT
CDR3 protein: CASSVYRTVSGNTIYF

clone size: few
J gene: TRBJ1-5
V gene: TRBV30
D gene: TRBD1
CDR3 DNA: TGTGCCTGGAGCGGAGGACAGGGAGGTCAGCCCCAGCATTTT
CDR3 protein: CAWSGGQGGQPQHF